This TCR beta chain was observed in a study of T cell responses to AZD1222 COVID-19 vaccine. Samples with a second dose at about 4 or about 12 weeks were pooled together. The repertoire was sequenced with immunoSEQ multiplex PCR; TCRdb's copy has only in-frame clones and lacks some. The profile covers almost 95,000 clones, with about 85% appearing a single time and more than 3.5% taken by the ten largest. Findings of the study overall: Spike-spanning, vaccine-associated CD4 TCRs were dominant at 160-218 and 743-854. Elevations in Spike-specific TCR breadth and depth followed administration of two AZD1222 doses. Most donors were white British and more were female, and clonal diversity was possibly underestimated.

This clone appeared once. Its antigen is currently unknown. The starting material was peripheral blood, obtained 28 days after the second AZD1222 dose. This sequence was found in an adult who received the AZD1222 COVID-19 vaccine.

CDR3 in DNA: TGTGCCAGCAGCTTAAAACTCCCGGGACTAGCGGGGGGCGATGAGACCCAGTACTTC. As protein: CASSLKLPGLAGGDETQYF. The chain carries TRBV7-2 and TRBJ2-5, with 15 bases matching TRBD2. The CDR3 runs 19 residues. Germline V gene data show CDR1 as SGHTA and CDR2 as FQGNSA. V dropped 2 bases and J dropped 5; count of bases not matched to a gene: 12.